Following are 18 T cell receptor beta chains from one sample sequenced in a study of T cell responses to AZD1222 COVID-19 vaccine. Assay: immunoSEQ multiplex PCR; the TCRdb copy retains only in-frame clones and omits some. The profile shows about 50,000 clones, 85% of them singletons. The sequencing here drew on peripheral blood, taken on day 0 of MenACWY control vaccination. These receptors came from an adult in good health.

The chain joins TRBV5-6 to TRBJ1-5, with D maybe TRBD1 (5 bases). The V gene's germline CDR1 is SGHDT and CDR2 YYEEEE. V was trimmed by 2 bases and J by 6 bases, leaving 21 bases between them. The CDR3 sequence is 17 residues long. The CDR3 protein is CASSLLIGPGAGQPQHF. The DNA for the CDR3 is TGTGCCAGCAGCTTACTAATTGGGCCCGGGGCAGGTCAGCCCCAGCATTTT.

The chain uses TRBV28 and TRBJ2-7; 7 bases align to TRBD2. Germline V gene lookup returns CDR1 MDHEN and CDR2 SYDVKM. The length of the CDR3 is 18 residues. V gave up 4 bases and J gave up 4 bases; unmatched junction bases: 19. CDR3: CASSSMLDGRGRRYEQYF. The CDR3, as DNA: TGTGCCAGCAGTTCAATGTTGGATGGTCGCGGGAGAAGGTACGAGCAGTACTTC. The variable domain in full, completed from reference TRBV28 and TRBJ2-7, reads DVKVTQSSRYLVKRTGEKVFLECVQDMDHENMFWYRQDPGLGLRLIYFSYDVKMKEKGDIPEGYSVSREKKERFSLILESASTNQTSMYLCASSSMLDGRGRRYEQYFGPGTRLTVT.

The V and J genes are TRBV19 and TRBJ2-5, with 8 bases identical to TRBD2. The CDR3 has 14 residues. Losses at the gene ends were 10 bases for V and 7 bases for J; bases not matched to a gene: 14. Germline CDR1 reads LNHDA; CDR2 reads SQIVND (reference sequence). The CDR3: CATSSTSRGGTQYF. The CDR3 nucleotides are TGTGCCACCTCGTCGACTAGTCGGGGGGGGACCCAGTACTTC.

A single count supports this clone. The CDR3 loop reads CASSEARGIRETQYF. The CDR3 bases are TGTGCCAGCAGTGAAGCGAGGGGGATTCGGGAGACCCAGTACTTC. J is TRBJ2-5 and V is TRBV2, with a tentative D call TRBD1 (6 bases). CDR1 and CDR2 from the germline V gene are SNHLY and FYNNEI. V lost 0 bases and J lost 5, with 13 bases in between. The CDR3 is 15 amino acids.

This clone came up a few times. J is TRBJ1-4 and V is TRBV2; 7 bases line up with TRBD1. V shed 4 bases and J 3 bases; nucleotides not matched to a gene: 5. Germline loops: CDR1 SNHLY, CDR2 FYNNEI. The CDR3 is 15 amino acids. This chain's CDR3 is CASSARDSPNEKLFF. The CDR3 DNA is TGTGCCAGCAGTGCCCGGGACAGCCCTAATGAAAAACTGTTTTTT.

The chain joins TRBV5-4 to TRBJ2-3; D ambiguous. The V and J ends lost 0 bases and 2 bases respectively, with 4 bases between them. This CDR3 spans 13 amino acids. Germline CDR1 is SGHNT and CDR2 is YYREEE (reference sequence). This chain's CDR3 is CASSLGYTDTQYF. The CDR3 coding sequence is TGTGCCAGCAGCTTGGGCTACACAGATACGCAGTATTTT.

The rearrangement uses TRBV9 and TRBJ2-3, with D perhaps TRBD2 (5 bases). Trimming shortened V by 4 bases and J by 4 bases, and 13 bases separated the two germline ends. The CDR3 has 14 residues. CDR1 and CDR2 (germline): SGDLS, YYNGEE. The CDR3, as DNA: TGTGCCAGCAGCCCTCAACTAGGGTCAGATACGCAGTATTTT. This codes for CASSPQLGSDTQYF.

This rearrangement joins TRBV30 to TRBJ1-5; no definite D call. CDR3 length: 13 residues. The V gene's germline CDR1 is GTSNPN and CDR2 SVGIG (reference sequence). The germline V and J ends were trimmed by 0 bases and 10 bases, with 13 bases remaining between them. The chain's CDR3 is CAWSVWVLSPQHF. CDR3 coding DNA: TGTGCCTGGAGTGTCTGGGTCCTATCCCCCCAGCATTTT.

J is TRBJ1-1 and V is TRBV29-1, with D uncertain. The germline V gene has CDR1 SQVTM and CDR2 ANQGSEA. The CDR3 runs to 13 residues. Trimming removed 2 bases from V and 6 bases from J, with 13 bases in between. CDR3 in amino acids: CSVERGSAPEAFF. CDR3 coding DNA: TGCAGCGTTGAAAGAGGGAGTGCGCCTGAAGCTTTCTTT.

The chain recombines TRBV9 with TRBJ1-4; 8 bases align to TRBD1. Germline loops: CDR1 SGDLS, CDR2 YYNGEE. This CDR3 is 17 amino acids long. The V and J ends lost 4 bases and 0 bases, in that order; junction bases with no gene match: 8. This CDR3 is CASSPRGQGPTNEKLFF. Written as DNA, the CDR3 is TGTGCCAGCAGCCCGAGAGGACAGGGTCCAACTAATGAAAAACTGTTTTTT.

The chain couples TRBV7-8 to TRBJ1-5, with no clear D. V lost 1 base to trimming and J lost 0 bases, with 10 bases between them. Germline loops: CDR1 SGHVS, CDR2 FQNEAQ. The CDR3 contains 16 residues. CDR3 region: CASSLEASYSNQPQHF. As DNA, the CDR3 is TGTGCCAGCAGCTTAGAGGCCAGCTATAGCAATCAGCCCCAGCATTTT. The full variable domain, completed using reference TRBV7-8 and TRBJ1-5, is GAGVSQSPRYKVAKRGQDVALRCDPISGHVSLFWYQQALGQGPEFLTYFQNEAQLDKSGLPSDRFFAERPEGSVSTLKIQRTQQEDSAVYLCASSLEASYSNQPQHFGDGTRLSIL.

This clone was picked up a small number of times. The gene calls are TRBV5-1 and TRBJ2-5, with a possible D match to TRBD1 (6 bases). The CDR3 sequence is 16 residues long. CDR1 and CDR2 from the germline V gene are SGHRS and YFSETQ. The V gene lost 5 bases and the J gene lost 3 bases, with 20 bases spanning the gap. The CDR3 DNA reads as TGCGCCAGCAGGGAGTCAGGGGCGGTAGGGGAAGAGACCCAGTACTTC. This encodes CASRESGAVGEETQYF.

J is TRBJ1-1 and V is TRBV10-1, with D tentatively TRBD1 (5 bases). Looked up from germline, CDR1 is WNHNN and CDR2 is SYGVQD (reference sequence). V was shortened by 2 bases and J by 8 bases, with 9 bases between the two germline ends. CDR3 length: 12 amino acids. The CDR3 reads CASSEARGEAFF. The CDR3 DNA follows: TGCGCCAGCAGTGAGGCTCGGGGCGAAGCTTTCTTT.

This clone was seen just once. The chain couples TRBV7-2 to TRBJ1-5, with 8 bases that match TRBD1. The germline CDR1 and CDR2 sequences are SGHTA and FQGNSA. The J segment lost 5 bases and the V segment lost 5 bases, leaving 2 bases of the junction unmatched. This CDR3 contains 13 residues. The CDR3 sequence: CASSIQGDQPQHF. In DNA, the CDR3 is TGTGCCAGCAGCATACAGGGGGATCAGCCCCAGCATTTT.

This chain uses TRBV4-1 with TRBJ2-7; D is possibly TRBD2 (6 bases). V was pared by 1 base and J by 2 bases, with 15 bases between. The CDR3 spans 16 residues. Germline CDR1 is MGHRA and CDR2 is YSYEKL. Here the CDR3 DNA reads TGCGCCAGCAGCCAAGTTGGGACTGACAATACCTACGAGCAGTACTTC. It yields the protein CASSQVGTDNTYEQYF.

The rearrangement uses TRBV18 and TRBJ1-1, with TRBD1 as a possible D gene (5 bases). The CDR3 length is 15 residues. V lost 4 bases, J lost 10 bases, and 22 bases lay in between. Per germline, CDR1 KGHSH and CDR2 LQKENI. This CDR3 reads CASSREGLGDQVAFF. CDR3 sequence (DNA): TGTGCCAGCTCACGGGAGGGGTTAGGAGATCAAGTAGCTTTCTTT.

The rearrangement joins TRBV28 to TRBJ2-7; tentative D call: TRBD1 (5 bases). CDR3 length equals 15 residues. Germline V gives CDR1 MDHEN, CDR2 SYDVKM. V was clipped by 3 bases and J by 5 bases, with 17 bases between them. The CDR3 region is CASSFRQRLGNEQYF. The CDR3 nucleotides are TGTGCCAGCAGTTTCCGACAGAGACTGGGGAACGAGCAGTACTTC.

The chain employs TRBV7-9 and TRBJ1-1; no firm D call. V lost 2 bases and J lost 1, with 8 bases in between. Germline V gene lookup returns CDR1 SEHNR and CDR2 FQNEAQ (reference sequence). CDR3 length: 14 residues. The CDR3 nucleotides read TGTGCCAGCAGCTTACCGGCAGGGAACACTGAAGCTTTCTTT. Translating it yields CASSLPAGNTEAFF.